The clone carrying this T cell receptor beta chain appeared once. In the source study's methods: Amplification of reference gene primers provided the estimated nucleated cell counts. Repertoires were generated with immunoSEQ multiplex PCR, while TCRdb's copy carries only in-frame clones and drops some. Clone size and the V and J calls come from that table; the DNA yielded D and trimming. Among around 250,000 clones, around 78% were seen once, and the ten largest hold over 4.5%. The data were taken from a study of blood T cell repertoires in COVID-19. Study background: The United States, Italy and Spain supplied acute and convalescent COVID-19 samples. Nucleic acid was either cDNA or gDNA, and it came from T cells, B-cell-depleted T cells, or PBMCs.

The germline V gene has CDR1 SGHTA and CDR2 FQGTGA. CDR3 length equals 15 residues. With 5 bases clipped from V and 6 bases from J, the junction kept 8 bases outside the gene matches. The sample comprised peripheral blood. The V and J genes are TRBV7-3 and TRBJ2-3; 10 positions match TRBD2. The receptor comes from a man aged 55-75 years who had recovered from COVID-19. CDR3 region: CASSRSGGSLDTQYF. The DNA for the CDR3 is TGTGCCAGCAGCCGTAGCGGGGGGTCGTTGGATACGCAGTATTTT.